This record looks at one T cell receptor (beta chain) sequence and its context. The same CDR3 arises from other DNA sequences in this sample as well. This entry is derived from a study of shared clonotypes between healthy human individuals. TCRdb's table, derived via immunoSEQ multiplex PCR, lists solely in-frame clones and lacks some. The sample shows 950,000 to 1,300,000 clones, roughly 80% of them seen only once. Trimming took 3 bases from V and 5 from J, leaving 4 bases between them. This CDR3 contains 11 residues. The germline CDR1 and CDR2 sequences are LNHDA and SQIVND (reference sequence). Sequenced: memory CD4+ T cells sorted from blood. The subset: CD45RA-negative fraction. The sequence came from a young man in good health. This rearrangement joins TRBV19 to TRBJ2-5; D remains ambiguous. The CDR3, as DNA: TGTGCCAGTAGTATTAGGGAGACCCAGTACTTC. Protein sequence: CASSIRETQYF.